This passage covers 26 T cell receptor beta chains from one sample sequenced in a study of CD8 T cells in Susac syndrome. Reverse transcription used roughly 0.45 to 1 ug RNA and random hexamers. MiXCR, run by TCRdb on the immunoSEQ multiplex PCR reads, gives a single entry per CDR3 protein. Of some 400,000 distinct CDR3 sequences listed, roughly 85% are singletons. The specimen was CD8+ T cells from PBMCs. Receptor source: a human donor with multiple sclerosis.

The gene calls are TRBV3-1 and TRBJ2-5; the match to TRBD2 covers 11 bases. CDR3 length: 18 residues. V gave up 2 bases and J gave up 1 base; unmatched junction bases: 9. Germline-derived CDR1 and CDR2 are LGHDT and YNNKEL (reference sequence). The CDR3 coding sequence is TGTGCCAGCAGCCAATATACTAGCGGGAGACGGGGCCAAGAGACCCAGTACTTC. Protein sequence: CASSQYTSGRRGQETQYF.

This sequence joins TRBV6-5 and TRBJ2-1; D is ambiguous. V shed 0 bases and J shed 8 bases, with 8 bases lying between them. The CDR3 contains 13 residues. Germline assignment: CDR1 MNHEY and CDR2 SVGAGI. CDR3 DNA sequence: TGTGCCAGCAGTTACTCGACGCGTGATGAGCAGTTCTTC. Its translation: CASSYSTRDEQFF.

This chain connects TRBV7-9 to TRBJ1-4; tentative D call: TRBD1 (6 bases). CDR3 length: 16 amino acids. V lost 5 bases, J lost 0 bases, and 13 bases lay in between. Per the germline V gene, CDR1 is SEHNR and CDR2 is FQNEAQ (reference sequence). In DNA form, the CDR3 reads TGTGCCAGCAGCCCCGGACAGACTACAACTAATGAAAAACTGTTTTTT. Its translation is CASSPGQTTTNEKLFF.

The chain recombines TRBV11-2 with TRBJ1-4, with D unresolved. The CDR3 loop spans 15 amino acids. Trimming shortened V by 7 bases and J by 4 bases, and 16 bases separated the two germline ends. Germline V gene lookup returns CDR1 SGHAT and CDR2 FQNNGV. As DNA, the CDR3 is TGTGCCAGCAACCTCAACGTTGAAGATAATGAAAAACTGTTTTTT. Encoded protein: CASNLNVEDNEKLFF.

CDR3 coding DNA: TGTGCCAGCAGCCCCATCGGGACAGGCCGCCGTCGTGGCACTGAAGCTTTCTTT. Translation gives CASSPIGTGRRRGTEAFF. The chain recombines TRBV7-9 with TRBJ1-1, with 8 bases that match TRBD1. This CDR3 region has 18 residues. The ends lost 5 bases at V and 4 bases at J; junction bases unmatched: 18. Germline V CDR1 and CDR2: SEHNR, FQNEAQ (reference sequence).

The chain carries TRBV6-2 or TRBV6-3 and TRBJ2-7; D possibly corresponds to TRBD1 (5 bases). Germline CDR1 MNHEY, CDR2 SVGEGT. The CDR3 is 14 amino acids. Trimming stripped 2 bases from V and 2 bases from J, with 10 bases between. The CDR3 region is CASSYVGQAYEQYF. The CDR3 region has the DNA TGTGCCAGCAGTTACGTGGGGCAAGCCTACGAGCAGTACTTC.

This chain joins TRBV6-5 and TRBJ2-1; 9 bases map to TRBD2. Trimming took 2 bases from V and 8 from J; bases not matched to a gene: 10. Germline CDR1 and CDR2: MNHEY and SVGAGI. The CDR3 extends over 16 amino acids. CDR3 nucleotides: TGTGCCAGCAGTTACAGCGCGGGGGGGCCGTGGGATGAGCAGTTCTTC. As protein: CASSYSAGGPWDEQFF.

This chain joins TRBV15 and TRBJ2-5; TRBD2 is a possible D gene (5 bases). Per the germline V gene, CDR1 is LNHNV and CDR2 is YYDKDF (reference sequence). The V and J ends lost 1 base and 2 bases respectively, with 14 bases between them. This CDR3 has 16 residues. CDR3: CATSRGRGRGQETQYF. CDR3 bases: TGTGCCACCAGCAGAGGACGGGGAAGAGGGCAAGAGACCCAGTACTTC.

The chain uses TRBV7-9 and TRBJ1-1, with TRBD1 as a possible D gene (5 bases). Germline CDR1 and CDR2: SEHNR and FQNEAQ (reference sequence). The CDR3 is 14 amino acids. V was clipped by 6 bases and J by 4 bases, with 15 bases between them. This chain's CDR3 is CASSTGSTVTEAFF. The CDR3 nucleotides read TGTGCCAGCAGTACAGGTAGCACCGTCACTGAAGCTTTCTTT.

This chain's CDR3 is CASSQAPETGHYGYTF. Here the CDR3 DNA reads TGCGCCAGCAGCCAGGCTCCTGAGACAGGCCACTATGGCTACACCTTC. The genes are TRBV4-1 and TRBJ1-2; D possibly corresponds to TRBD1 (6 bases). V was cut by 3 bases and J by 3 bases, with 17 bases left in between. This CDR3 spans 16 amino acids. Germline CDR1 reads MGHRA; CDR2 reads YSYEKL.

Concerning this clonotype: Mismatch with germline at one junction end may stem from a read error. The gene calls are TRBV4-1 and TRBJ2-3; TRBD2 might be the D (5 bases). Germline CDR1 and CDR2: MGHRA and YSYEKL. CDR3 length: 17 amino acids. CDR3 loop: CASGQEPGITSTDTQYF. The CDR3 nucleotides read TGCGCCAGCGGCCAAGAGCCGGGGATTACTAGCACAGATACGCAGTATTTT.

The chain is built from TRBV4-1 and TRBJ1-5; 7 bases fit TRBD1. Trimming cost V 6 bases and J 5 bases; bases outside gene matches: 13. This CDR3 has 16 residues. Germline CDR1 reads MGHRA; CDR2 reads YSYEKL. For the CDR3, the DNA is TGCGCCAGCAGACGAACTACAGGGGAAGACGATCAGCCCCAGCATTTT. It codes for CASRRTTGEDDQPQHF.

V is TRBV7-3 and J is TRBJ2-7; TRBD1 matches 7 bases. Germline V CDR1 and CDR2: SGHTA, FQGTGA. With 5 bases clipped from V and 1 base from J, the junction kept 17 bases outside the gene matches. CDR3 size: 18 residues. Here the CDR3 reads CASSQPPPDRDPSYEQYF. As DNA, the CDR3 is TGTGCCAGCAGCCAGCCACCCCCCGACAGGGACCCATCCTACGAGCAGTACTTC.

The gene calls are TRBV5-1 and TRBJ1-1; 9 nucleotides match TRBD1. The CDR3 is 16 amino acids. J gave up 3 bases and V 5 bases, and 11 bases lay outside the gene matches. The V gene's germline CDR1 is SGHRS and CDR2 YFSETQ. The CDR3 protein is CASSNEQGALDTEAFF. The CDR3 DNA reads TGCGCCAGCAGTAACGAACAGGGGGCGCTGGACACTGAAGCTTTCTTT.

The rearrangement joins TRBV2 to TRBJ1-4; 9 bases line up with TRBD1. Trimming took 7 bases from V and 5 from J; bases not matched to a gene: 5. The CDR3 is 14 residues long. Germline lookup yields CDR1 SNHLY and CDR2 FYNNEI. The CDR3 coding sequence is TGTGCCAGCAAGGACAGGGGCCTCAATGAAAAACTGTTTTTT. This encodes CASKDRGLNEKLFF.

The chain carries TRBV5-1 and TRBJ2-7; D is uncertain. The CDR3 extends over 16 amino acids. V lost 0 bases, J lost 4 bases, and 17 bases lay in between. The germline V gene has CDR1 SGHRS and CDR2 YFSETQ. DNA for the CDR3: TGCGCCAGCAGCTTGGTGAGCCCCCCGGAGATATACGAGCAGTACTTC. It codes for CASSLVSPPEIYEQYF.

This clonotype occurred once. This chain uses TRBV30 with TRBJ1-3; D is unresolved. This CDR3 contains 14 residues. Germline values: CDR1 GTSNPN, CDR2 SVGIG (reference sequence). V was clipped by 7 bases and J by 1 base, with 14 bases between them. The CDR3 DNA reads TGTGCCTCAGATCGGGGTGTATCTGGAAACACCATATATTTT. It specifies CASDRGVSGNTIYF.

The V gene is TRBV4-1, the J gene TRBJ1-2; TRBD1 might be the D (6 bases). The CDR3 contains 16 residues. Germline CDR1 reads MGHRA; CDR2 reads YSYEKL. The germline V and J ends were trimmed by 0 bases and 4 bases, with 15 bases remaining between them. The CDR3 region is CASSQDSRGAGYGYTF. The CDR3 DNA reads as TGCGCCAGCAGCCAAGATTCCAGGGGCGCGGGCTATGGCTACACCTTC.

The CDR3 DNA sequence: TGTGCCAGCAGCCGCCGACTAGCGGGAGGTAGGACGTACGAGCAGTACTTC. This translates into CASSRRLAGGRTYEQYF. The rearrangement joins TRBV7-9 to TRBJ2-7; 13 nucleotides line up with TRBD2. V gave up 5 bases and J gave up 4 bases; unmatched junction bases: 11. CDR1 SEHNR and CDR2 FQNEAQ come from the germline V gene (reference sequence). The CDR3 covers 17 residues.

The V and J genes are TRBV14 and TRBJ2-1; weak D call: TRBD2 (5 bases). V was trimmed by 0 bases and J by 7 bases, leaving 13 bases between them. The CDR3 is 15 amino acids. CDR1 is SGHDN and CDR2 is FVKESK in the germline V gene. CDR3 residues: CASSQERRRRNEQFF. CDR3 in DNA: TGTGCCAGCAGCCAAGAGCGAAGAAGGAGGAATGAGCAGTTCTTC. Variable domain in full (rest from reference TRBV14 and TRBJ2-1): EAGVTQFPSHSVIEKGQTVTLRCDPISGHDNLYWYRRVMGKEIKFLLHFVKESKQDESGMPNNRFLAERTGGTYSTLKVQPAELEDSGVYFCASSQERRRRNEQFFGPGTRLTVL.

The chain joins TRBV29-1 to TRBJ2-2; D uncertain. V was clipped by 4 bases and J by 2 bases, with 8 bases between them. The CDR3 runs to 13 residues. Germline V lookup: CDR1 SQVTM, CDR2 ANQGSEA. CDR3 residues: CSVGQANTGELFF. The CDR3 DNA reads as TGCAGCGTTGGGCAGGCTAACACCGGGGAGCTGTTTTTT.

This sequence joins TRBV27 and TRBJ2-1; 8 nucleotides match TRBD2. CDR1 and CDR2 from the germline V gene are MNHEY and SMNVEV (reference sequence). This CDR3 contains 16 residues. Trimming took 6 bases from V and 7 from J; bases not matched to a gene: 14. CDR3 loop: CASSFSSGGGQNEQFF. CDR3 nucleotides: TGTGCCAGCAGCTTTTCCTCGGGGGGGGGCCAGAATGAGCAGTTCTTC.

The V call is TRBV20-1, the J call TRBJ2-7; tentatively, D is TRBD1 (5 bases). The V gene's germline CDR1 is DFQATT and CDR2 SNEGSKA (reference sequence). This CDR3 is built from 15 residues. Trimming left V 0 bases short and J 0 bases short, with 12 bases between. The CDR3 region is CSARDFQGSSYEQYF. In nucleotides, the CDR3 is TGCAGTGCTAGAGATTTCCAGGGAAGCTCCTACGAGCAGTACTTC.

This clonotype was counted only a few times. The J gene is TRBJ2-1, the V gene TRBV11-2, with 11 bases fitting TRBD2. The germline V gene has CDR1 SGHAT and CDR2 FQNNGV. J gave up 5 bases and V 6 bases, and 6 bases lay outside the gene matches. The CDR3 spans 15 residues. In DNA, the CDR3 is TGTGCCAGCAGGCCCGGGACTAGCGGAAACAATGAGCAGTTCTTC. Protein: CASRPGTSGNNEQFF.

The chain employs TRBV4-1 and TRBJ1-6; a possible D gene is TRBD1 (6 bases). Germline values: CDR1 MGHRA, CDR2 YSYEKL. There are 17 residues in the CDR3. The V end was cut by 1 base, the J end by 9 bases, with 19 bases between. CDR3 coding DNA: TGCGCCAGCAGCCAAGTCGATGGTACACAGGGAAGTTCACCCCTCCACTTT. This translates into CASSQVDGTQGSSPLHF.

V and J are TRBV20-1 and TRBJ1-1, with D possibly TRBD1 on 5 matching bases. The CDR3 is made up of 12 amino acids. The germline V and J ends were trimmed by 5 bases and 10 bases, with 17 bases remaining between them. Germline V gene lookup returns CDR1 DFQATT and CDR2 SNEGSKA (reference sequence). CDR3 residues: CSASDGRRGAFF. CDR3 DNA: TGCAGTGCTTCCGACGGACGAAGGGGAGCTTTCTTT.